The rows below give T cell receptor beta chains drawn from one sample of a study of CD8 T cells in Susac syndrome. TCRdb ran MiXCR on the immunoSEQ multiplex PCR reads and lists one entry per CDR3 protein. There are about 300,000 distinct CDR3 sequences in the sample; about 88% occur only once, and 0.18% lies in the top ten. The sample taken for sequencing was CD8+ T cells from PBMCs. The receptors were sampled from a human donor with multiple sclerosis. Both conserved end residues are part of each CDR3. D genes are given only for firm matches. The size field is filled for only some rows; it gives once, few, many or a size class.

v_gene	d_gene	j_gene	abundance	CDR3nt	CDR3aa
TRBV7-9	.	TRBJ2-1	.	TGTGCCGCAACCGGGGAGAGGAATGAGCAGTTCTTC	CAATGERNEQFF
TRBV28	.	TRBJ1-2	.	TGTGCCAGCACCGACGACACAGCCTCTAACTATGGCTACACCTTC	CASTDDTASNYGYTF
TRBV29-1	.	TRBJ2-3	.	TGCAGCGCAGACTGGTCCTTAGGGGATACGCAGTATTTT	CSADWSLGDTQYF
TRBV7-3	.	TRBJ2-2	.	TGTGCCAGCAGCACGCACCAGACAGCCGGGGAGCTGTTTTTT	CASSTHQTAGELFF
TRBV20-1	TRBD1	TRBJ2-7	.	TGCAGTGCACCGACAGGGGCCGCCTACGAGCAGTACTTC	CSAPTGAAYEQYF
TRBV18	.	TRBJ2-7	.	TGTGCCAGCTCACCAGCGAGTACCTACGAGCAGTACTTC	CASSPASTYEQYF
TRBV19	.	TRBJ2-7	.	TGTGCCAGTAGGGGAACCTGGGGGATCAACGACGAGCAGTACTTC	CASRGTWGINDEQYF
TRBV7-8	.	TRBJ2-7	few	TGTGCCAGCAGCTTAATGTCGGGGTCATCCTACGAGCAGTACTTC	CASSLMSGSSYEQYF
TRBV12-3/TRBV12-4	TRBD1	TRBJ2-3	.	TGTGCCAGCAGTTTTCCTCGGACAGGGCCCACAGATACGCAGTATTTT	CASSFPRTGPTDTQYF
TRBV12-3/TRBV12-4	TRBD2	TRBJ2-4	.	TGTGCCAGCAGTTTTCACGGGGTGGCGGGAGGCCCCAGAATTCAGTACTTC	CASSFHGVAGGPRIQYF
TRBV10-3	TRBD1	TRBJ2-5	.	TGTGCCATCAGTGAGAAGGACAGGGGATACGAGACCCAGTACTTC	CAISEKDRGYETQYF
TRBV5-1	.	TRBJ2-1	.	TGCGCCAGCAGCTTGGGGGCGGGAACCTACAATGAACAGTTCTTC	CASSLGAGTYNEQFF
TRBV6-4	.	TRBJ1-1	.	TGTGCCAGCAGTGATAAAGAGGGGGGGGTAGCTTTCTTT	CASSDKEGGVAFF
TRBV19	.	TRBJ2-2	.	TGTGCCAGTAGTAGTAGGGAGCTGTTTTTT	CASSSRELFF
TRBV28	.	TRBJ1-5	once	TGTGCCAGCAGTGGGGGACGGCTGGACAATCAGCCCCAGCATTTT	CASSGGRLDNQPQHF
TRBV7-9	.	TRBJ2-2	few	TGTGCCAGCAGCTCGATGGACAGAAACACCGGGGAGCTGTTTTTT	CASSSMDRNTGELFF
TRBV12-3/TRBV12-4	.	TRBJ1-1	.	TGTGCCAGCAGTTTACCCCGCCCGAACACTGAAGCTTTCTTT	CASSLPRPNTEAFF
TRBV7-2	TRBD2	TRBJ2-5	few	TGTGCCAGCAGCCCAGCGGGGGGGGAGACCCAGTACTTC	CASSPAGGETQYF
TRBV13	.	TRBJ1-1	.	TGTGCCAGCAGCCCTGAACAGAGGGTCGGGACTGAAGCTTTCTTT	CASSPEQRVGTEAFF
TRBV29-1	.	TRBJ1-5	.	TGCAGCGTTGCGGAAAATAGCAATCAGCCCCAGCATTTT	CSVAENSNQPQHF
TRBV6-2/TRBV6-3	.	TRBJ2-2	.	TGTGCCAGCAGTTACGACGACAACCCGAACACCGGGGAGCTGTTTTTT	CASSYDDNPNTGELFF
TRBV10-2	TRBD2	TRBJ2-3	.	TGCGCCAGCAGTGAGTCGATGGCGGGAGAGGCAGATACGCAGTATTTT	CASSESMAGEADTQYF
TRBV28	.	TRBJ2-3	.	TGTGCCAGCAGTTCAAACAGGGTGATTGGCACAGATACGCAGTATTTT	CASSSNRVIGTDTQYF
TRBV27	.	TRBJ2-7	.	TGTGCCAGCAGTTGGACAGTGACTTACGAGCAGTACTTC	CASSWTVTYEQYF
TRBV6-1	.	TRBJ2-1	many	TGTGCCAGCAGTCCGGAGTCCTACAATGAGCAGTTCTTC	CASSPESYNEQFF
TRBV14	TRBD1	TRBJ2-1	.	TGTGCCAGCAGCATCGGGACAGGGCGCTACAATGAGCAGTTCTTC	CASSIGTGRYNEQFF
TRBV13	.	TRBJ2-5	.	TGTGCCAGCAGCTTAGGCACCGGGCCCCAAGAGACCCAGTACTTC	CASSLGTGPQETQYF
TRBV4-3	.	TRBJ2-7	.	TGCGCCAGCAGCCAAAAGTACGAGCAGTACTTC	CASSQKYEQYF
TRBV20-1	.	TRBJ1-1	.	TGCAGTGCCCCCTTGGGACTTCCCATGAACACTGAAGCTTTCTTT	CSAPLGLPMNTEAFF